Presented here are 25 T cell receptor beta chains from one specimen sequenced in a study of identical twins. TCRdb used MiXCR to reprocess the 5' RACE reads, holding one entry per CDR3 protein. The sample includes about 390,000 distinct CDR3 sequences, approximately 8.8% of them seen just once. The specimen was naive T cells sorted from blood. The receptors originated from a woman aged 45-65 years in good health.

A few counts support this clonotype. V and J are TRBV20-1 and TRBJ2-1, with TRBD2 identical over 7 bases. Germline trimming cut 6 bases from V and 2 bases from J; bases unmatched to any gene: 7. Germline values: CDR1 DFQATT, CDR2 SNEGSKA (reference sequence). The CDR3 spans 14 residues. CDR3 protein: CSARTSDAYNEQFF. CDR3 nucleotide sequence: TGCAGTGCCAGAACTAGCGATGCCTACAATGAGCAGTTCTTC.

This rearrangement joins TRBV3-1 to TRBJ2-3; D tentatively reads TRBD1 or TRBD2 (5 bases each). Per the germline V gene, CDR1 is LGHDT and CDR2 is YNNKEL (reference sequence). The CDR3 totals 15 residues. V was shortened by 1 base and J by 3 bases, with 11 bases between the two germline ends. The CDR3, as DNA: TGTGCCAGCAGCCAAGGGTTAGGGACGACAGATACGCAGTATTTT. It yields the protein CASSQGLGTTDTQYF.

At least ten counts were recorded for this clonotype. This chain connects TRBV7-9 to TRBJ1-2; D uncertain. CDR3 size: 13 residues. The germline gives CDR1 SEHNR, CDR2 FQNEAQ (reference sequence). The germline V and J ends were trimmed by 0 bases and 6 bases, with 8 bases remaining between them. Written as DNA, the CDR3 is TGTGCCAGCAGCTTAGCGCTGAGGGATGGCTACACCTTC. Its translation: CASSLALRDGYTF. Variable domain in full (rest from reference TRBV7-9 and TRBJ1-2): DTGVSQNPRHKITKRGQNVTFRCDPISEHNRLYWYRQTLGQGPEFLTYFQNEAQLEKSRLLSDRFSAERPKGSFSTLEIQRTEQGDSAMYLCASSLALRDGYTFGSGTRLTVV.

This clonotype was seen many times. The J gene is TRBJ2-1, the V gene TRBV12-3 or TRBV12-4; D gene uncertain. The CDR3 has 12 residues. Trimming cost V 2 bases and J 14 bases, with 13 bases left between them. CDR3 protein: CASSLKGQIEFF. CDR3 bases: TGTGCCAGCAGTTTAAAAGGGCAGATAGAGTTCTTC.

This clonotype was found a few times. A much bigger clone sits one base away, suggesting this may be a read error. The gene calls are TRBV12-3 or TRBV12-4 and TRBJ1-2; TRBD1 is a possible D gene (6 bases). V was clipped by 2 bases and J by 4 bases, with 8 bases between them. CDR3 length equals 13 residues. The chain's CDR3 is CASSLQGSYGYTF. Here the CDR3 DNA reads TGTGCCAGCAGTTTACAGGGGAGCTATGGCTACACCTTC.

The chain couples TRBV27 to TRBJ1-2; 7 bases line up with TRBD1. Germline CDR1 is MNHEY and CDR2 is SMNVEV (reference sequence). V lost 6 bases, J lost 4 bases, and 11 bases stayed unmatched. This CDR3 has 15 amino acids. The CDR3 is CASSYTDRVGYGYTF. DNA of the CDR3: TGTGCCAGCAGCTATACCGACAGGGTTGGCTATGGCTACACCTTC.

This clonotype was seen many times. J is TRBJ2-3 and V is TRBV12-3 or TRBV12-4, with D possibly matching TRBD2 (5 bases). This CDR3 contains 12 residues. V was trimmed by 5 bases and J by 6 bases, leaving 9 bases between them. The CDR3 coding sequence is TGTGCCAGCAGTCCCCCGGGGGATACGCAGTATTTT. Translation: CASSPPGDTQYF.

This chain links TRBV2 with TRBJ1-1; D unclear. The V end lost 4 bases, the J end lost 10 bases, and 10 bases lay between the germline ends. The CDR3 covers 11 residues. Germline assignment: CDR1 SNHLY and CDR2 FYNNEI. The CDR3 loop reads CASSVGVVAFF. DNA for the CDR3: TGTGCCAGCAGTGTCGGGGTGGTAGCTTTCTTT.

Note on this clonotype: As the CDR3 is not closed by the conserved phenylalanine or tryptophan, this likely results from a read error. The chain recombines TRBV12-3 or TRBV12-4 with TRBJ2-1; 7 bases match TRBD2. This CDR3 comprises 14 residues. V gave up 0 bases and J gave up 10 bases; unmatched junction bases: 6. In nucleotides, the CDR3 is TGTGCCAGCAGTTTAGCGGGAGGGCCACGAGAGCAGTTCTCC. It encodes CASSLAGGPREQFS.

This clonotype was seen repeatedly, ten times or more. J is TRBJ2-1 and V is TRBV6-5, with a possible D match to TRBD1 (6 bases). The CDR3 has 14 amino acids. In germline, CDR1 is MNHEY, CDR2 SVGAGI. V lost 6 bases, J lost 0 bases, and 9 bases lay in between. The DNA of the CDR3 is TGTGCCAGCAGCGACAGGAGCTCCTACAATGAGCAGTTCTTC. It specifies CASSDRSSYNEQFF.

This chain connects TRBV27 to TRBJ2-1; D not certain. Germline V CDR1 and CDR2: MNHEY, SMNVEV (reference sequence). The CDR3 runs to 15 residues. V was trimmed by 8 bases and J by 4 bases, leaving 18 bases between them. The chain's CDR3 is CASVEGHPKYNEQFF. Here the CDR3 DNA reads TGTGCCAGCGTTGAAGGCCATCCCAAATACAATGAGCAGTTCTTC.

A few counts support this clonotype. Here the CDR3 DNA reads TGTGCCAGCAGTGCCCTCTCGACAGGCACAGATACGCAGTATTTT. This codes for CASSALSTGTDTQYF. The J gene is TRBJ2-3, the V gene TRBV6-1, with D tentatively TRBD1 (5 bases). The V end lost 4 bases, the J end lost 1 base, and 12 bases lay between the germline ends. The CDR3 contains 15 residues. Germline V CDR1 and CDR2: MNHNS, SASEGT.

The chain links TRBV12-3 or TRBV12-4 to TRBJ2-7; 11 bases align to TRBD2. With 3 bases clipped from V and 3 bases from J, the junction kept 1 base outside the gene matches. The length of the CDR3 is 14 residues. CDR3 DNA: TGTGCCAGCAGTTTTAGCGGGAGGGGCTACGAGCAGTACTTC. Its translation is CASSFSGRGYEQYF.

This clonotype appeared a few times. The chain uses TRBV20-1 and TRBJ2-5; TRBD2 matches at 10 bases. Germline CDR1 is DFQATT and CDR2 is SNEGSKA (reference sequence). Trimming cost V 2 bases and J 1 base; bases outside gene matches: 4. This CDR3 has 15 residues. CDR3 sequence (DNA): TGCAGTGCTAGACCAGGACTAGCGGTCCAAGAGACCCAGTACTTC. Translating gives CSARPGLAVQETQYF.

This chain connects TRBV2 to TRBJ2-5, with unresolved D. Trimming pared 0 bases from V and 1 base from J, leaving 12 bases between. The CDR3 consists of 16 residues. CDR1 is SNHLY and CDR2 is FYNNEI in the germline V gene. CDR3 bases: TGTGCCAGCAGTGAAGCTACACCATGGTTCCAAGAGACCCAGTACTTC. Translation gives CASSEATPWFQETQYF.

This clonotype was picked up a small number of times. CDR3 loop: CASIRGLAGGLDEQYF. CDR3 DNA sequence: TGTGCCAGCATTCGGGGACTAGCGGGAGGGCTGGACGAGCAGTACTTC. The chain links TRBV6-5 to TRBJ2-7; 16 bases align to TRBD2. Unmatched junction bases numbered 8, after V lost 7 bases and J lost 5 bases. This CDR3 spans 16 amino acids. Germline V CDR1 and CDR2: MNHEY, SVGAGI.

Many counts were recorded for this clonotype. The chain links TRBV10-2 to TRBJ2-7; D might be TRBD1 (5 bases). The germline gives CDR1 WSHSY, CDR2 SAAADI. This CDR3 contains 14 residues. The V gene lost 7 bases and the J gene lost 5 bases, with 18 bases spanning the gap. The CDR3 nucleotides read TGCGCCAGCACGAGTAGGCAGGGTACCCACGAGCAGTACTTC. It specifies CASTSRQGTHEQYF.

This clonotype appeared a few times. The V call is TRBV15, the J call TRBJ1-5, with D perhaps matching TRBD1 (5 bases). Germline CDR1 reads LNHNV; CDR2 reads YYDKDF (reference sequence). The CDR3 extends over 15 amino acids. Trimming took 5 bases from V and 1 from J, leaving 12 bases between them. The CDR3 here is CATSPFRQSNQPQHF. CDR3 coding DNA: TGTGCCACCAGCCCTTTTAGACAGAGCAATCAGCCCCAGCATTTT.

This clonotype was detected many times. This chain connects TRBV12-3 or TRBV12-4 to TRBJ2-1, with D possibly being TRBD2 (6 bases). This CDR3 spans 14 amino acids. Trimming removed 0 bases at V and 5 bases at J, with 8 bases between. The DNA for the CDR3 is TGTGCCAGCAGTTTAGCGAGGGAGGACAATGAGCAGTTCTTC. This encodes CASSLAREDNEQFF.

The sample holds a few counts of this clonotype. The chain employs TRBV15 and TRBJ2-3; 7 positions agree with TRBD2. The CDR3 totals 18 residues. V was pared by 1 base and J by 4 bases, with 14 bases of the junction left unmatched. The V gene's germline CDR1 is LNHNV and CDR2 YYDKDF (reference sequence). CDR3 nucleotide sequence: TGTGCCACCAGCAGAGCCAAAGGCGGCGCGGGAGCCCCAGATACGCAGTATTTT. Encoded protein: CATSRAKGGAGAPDTQYF. Based on the CDR3 plus reference TRBV15 and TRBJ2-3, the full variable domain is DAMVIQNPRYQVTQFGKPVTLSCSQTLNHNVMYWYQQKSSQAPKLLFHYYDKDFNNEADTPDNFQSRRPNTSFCFLDIRSPGLGDTAMYLCATSRAKGGAGAPDTQYFGPGTRLTVL.

The chain is built from TRBV5-1 and TRBJ2-7, with unresolved D. V was pared by 7 bases and J by 2 bases, with 13 bases between. The CDR3 covers 13 residues. CDR1 SGHRS and CDR2 YFSETQ come from the germline V gene. CDR3 loop: CASAISPTYEQYV. CDR3 nucleotide sequence: TGCGCCAGCGCAATAAGCCCTACCTACGAGCAGTACGTC.

There are a few counts of this clonotype. The rearrangement links TRBV7-9 to TRBJ2-7; 8 nucleotides align to TRBD2. The V gene's germline CDR1 is SEHNR and CDR2 FQNEAQ (reference sequence). This CDR3 contains 15 residues. Unmatched junction bases numbered 7, after V lost 3 bases and J lost 3 bases. CDR3 DNA sequence: TGTGCCAGCAGCTTTACTAGCGGAGGGTACTACGAGCAGTACTTC. Amino acid sequence: CASSFTSGGYYEQYF.

This chain connects TRBV6-2 or TRBV6-3 to TRBJ1-3; perhaps TRBD1 as D (5 bases). The V and J ends lost 8 bases and 2 bases respectively, with 19 bases between them. The CDR3 has 16 residues. Germline CDR1 MNHEY, CDR2 SVGEGT. Here the CDR3 reads CASRGVGAIAGNTIYF. The CDR3 DNA sequence: TGTGCCAGCCGAGGGGTAGGGGCAATCGCTGGAAACACCATATATTTT.

This clonotype was seen more than once but under ten times. The chain has TRBV6-1 and TRBJ2-1, with TRBD2 matching 8 bases. Germline V gives CDR1 MNHNS, CDR2 SASEGT. The CDR3 spans 14 residues. Losses at the gene ends were 1 base for V and 8 bases for J; bases not matched to a gene: 4. This chain's CDR3 is CASSEVSGIYEQFF. The CDR3 DNA reads as TGTGCCAGCAGTGAAGTTAGCGGGATCTATGAGCAGTTCTTC.

This chain joins TRBV5-6 and TRBJ2-7, with TRBD2 matching over 8 bases. After removal of 5 bases from V and 2 bases from J, the junction contained 6 bases not matched to a gene. CDR1 and CDR2 (germline): SGHDT, YYEEEE. This CDR3 has 14 residues. The CDR3 DNA is TGTGCCAGCAGTATCCGAGCGGGGGCCTACGAGCAGTACTTC. Amino acids: CASSIRAGAYEQYF.